This T cell receptor beta chain appears in the sequencing data of a study of blood T cell repertoires in COVID-19. Study details: The study drew acute and convalescent COVID-19 samples from the United States, Italy and Spain.

As originally analysed: The assay estimated nucleated cells by amplifying reference gene primers. Sequenced by immunoSEQ multiplex PCR; TCRdb stores in-frame clones only, minus some. V and J calls and clone size follow that table, whereas D and trimming were derived from the DNA. The table lists about 150,000 clones, 75% to 90% of them singletons. The ends were cut back, 0 bases at V and 3 bases at J, with 13 bases in the middle. CDR3 length equals 15 residues. In germline, CDR1 is SGDLS, CDR2 YYNGEE. Seattle enrolled patients during active infection and tracked them longitudinally. The count of this clone is one.

This receptor was obtained from a man younger than 35 with COVID-19, enrolled during active disease. The chain recombines TRBV9 with TRBJ2-7, with D possibly being TRBD1 (6 bases). The sequenced material came from peripheral blood. In nucleotides, the CDR3 is TGTGCCAGCAGCGTAGGGGATCTCAGGGGCTACGAGCAGTACTTC. This translates into CASSVGDLRGYEQYF.